A single T cell receptor (beta chain) is shown here with its context. The entry originates in a study of T cell changes during pregnancy in multiple sclerosis. Trimming removed 1 base at V and 8 bases at J, with 11 bases between. From germline, CDR1 is SGHAT and CDR2 FQNNGV. There are 14 residues in the CDR3. Repertoires were generated with immunoSEQ multiplex PCR, while TCRdb's copy carries only in-frame clones and drops some. This sample has approximately 17,000 clones, with just under 85% found just once. The starting material was CD8+ T cells from peripheral blood mononuclear cells, obtained in the second trimester of pregnancy. The receptor was derived from a female donor in good health, enrolled as a control in a pregnancy study. The rearrangement joins TRBV11-2 to TRBJ1-4; D unclear. CDR3: CASSLGGYGEKLFF. CDR3 coding DNA: TGTGCCAGCAGCTTAGGAGGGTACGGGGAAAAACTGTTTTTT.